These 18 T cell receptor beta chains came from one sample sequenced in a study of CXCR3-negative and CXCR3-positive naive CD8 T cells (dated by TCRdb to about 2019). Sequenced on a NextSeq 550. The Human TCR Profiling Kit (MiLaboratory) was used to make UMI-labeled 5' RACE TRB cDNA libraries. The reads, reprocessed by TCRdb, yield one row per CDR3 protein sequence and no DNA. The sample's table covers 55,000 to 70,000 distinct CDR3 sequences. 20% to 25% of the sample rests with the top ten. Sequencing was carried out using memory CD8+ T cells from blood. Read against the paper, the sample's cell subset or site label means: conventional CD8+ memory T cells (TMEM), sorted as controls. The origin of the receptors is a human donor in good health. Some clones in this sample may be carry-over from other donors' samples.

V is TRBV7-3 and J is TRBJ2-7; TCRdb indicates TRBD1, and absent DNA this call remains unverified. CDR3 length equals 14 residues. Germline V gives CDR1 SGHTA, CDR2 FQGTGA. CDR3 sequence: CASSSPRASYEQYF.

The chain carries TRBV7-9 and TRBJ2-2; no DNA is available, so the TRBD1 call from TCRdb remains unchecked. The CDR3 has 12 amino acids. Germline CDR1 is SEHNR and CDR2 is FQNEAQ (reference sequence). This CDR3 is CATSGDTGELFF.

V usage is TRBV6-2 or TRBV6-3 and J usage is TRBJ1-1; TCRdb selects TRBD1, and the lack of DNA leaves this call unchecked. From germline, CDR1 is MNHEY and CDR2 SVGEGT. The CDR3 extends over 14 amino acids. CDR3 amino acids: CASRSRGLNTEAFF.

This chain links TRBV7-3 with TRBJ2-1; the TCRdb D gene call, TRBD2, has no DNA to confirm it. Looked up from germline, CDR1 is SGHTA and CDR2 is FQGTGA. The CDR3 runs 13 residues. The CDR3 reads CASSLARDNEQFF.

This chain connects TRBV7-3 to TRBJ2-2; the D call of TRBD1 rests on TCRdb alone, since no DNA is present to check it. Germline loops: CDR1 SGHTA, CDR2 FQGTGA. CDR3 size: 16 residues. CDR3 protein: CASSPLSLPNTGELFF.

The V gene is TRBV7-6, the J gene TRBJ2-7; the TCRdb call, TRBD2, lacks DNA for checking. The CDR3 totals 16 residues. Looked up from germline, CDR1 is SGHVS and CDR2 is FNYEAQ. CDR3 sequence reads: CASSPGLAGGVYEQYF.

According to its frequency, this clonotype is large. The V and J genes are TRBV6-2 or TRBV6-3 and TRBJ2-7; the TCRdb call, TRBD1, lacks DNA for checking. The CDR3 length is 15 residues. Germline loops: CDR1 MNHEY, CDR2 SVGEGT. The CDR3 is CASSSGTGEVYEQYF.

This chain connects TRBV29-1 to TRBJ1-2; the D gene TCRdb calls, TRBD1, cannot be checked with no DNA. This CDR3 contains 13 residues. In germline, CDR1 is SQVTM, CDR2 ANQGSEA. CDR3 amino acids: CSVQGNFGDGYTF.

The chain combines TRBV7-2 with TRBJ1-4. CDR3 length: 15 amino acids. Germline V CDR1 and CDR2: SGHTA, FQGNSA. The CDR3 loop is CASRRGGHDNEKLFF.

V and J are TRBV28 and TRBJ2-2; TCRdb returns TRBD1, unconfirmable since there is no DNA. Germline V gives CDR1 MDHEN, CDR2 SYDVKM. CDR3 length: 17 residues. This CDR3 is CASSTTGTGYIYGELFF. Drawing the rest from reference TRBV28 and TRBJ2-2, the complete variable domain is DVKVTQSSRYLVKRTGEKVFLECVQDMDHENMFWYRQDPGLGLRLIYFSYDVKMKEKGDIPEGYSVSREKKERFSLILESASTNQTSMYLCASSTTGTGYIYGELFFGEGSRLTVL.

The chain couples TRBV5-1 to TRBJ2-2; the D call from TCRdb, TRBD2, cannot be confirmed without DNA. The CDR3 has 16 residues. Per the germline V gene, CDR1 is SGHRS and CDR2 is YFSETQ. The CDR3 loop reads CASSYRTGANTGELFF.

The chain combines TRBV7-9 with TRBJ2-5. CDR1 SEHNR and CDR2 FQNEAQ come from the germline V gene (reference sequence). The CDR3 loop spans 15 amino acids. The CDR3 loop reads CASSLPRIPEETQYF.

The chain has TRBV6-2 or TRBV6-3 and TRBJ2-3; without DNA, the TCRdb call of TRBD1 cannot be checked. The CDR3 is 16 amino acids. CDR1 MNHEY and CDR2 SVGEGT come from the germline V gene. CDR3 sequence reads: CASSPGTASPGVSQYF.

The genes are TRBV29-1 and TRBJ2-3; TCRdb gives TRBD2 as the D gene, but with no DNA this cannot be confirmed. Germline V gene lookup returns CDR1 SQVTM and CDR2 ANQGSEA. The CDR3 is 16 residues long. CDR3 amino acids: CSVDGLAGESTDTQYF.

The chain is built from TRBV20-1 and TRBJ2-7; without DNA, the TCRdb call of TRBD1 cannot be checked. This CDR3 is 12 amino acids long. Germline V lookup: CDR1 DFQATT, CDR2 SNEGSKA (reference sequence). CDR3 sequence reads: CSAREGPLEQYF.

V gene TRBV29-1 combines with J gene TRBJ2-6; checking the TCRdb D call of TRBD2 is not possible without DNA. The CDR3 covers 18 residues. Germline CDR1 SQVTM, CDR2 ANQGSEA. CDR3 protein: CSVEDRAGSYSGANVLTF.

V usage is TRBV7-6 and J usage is TRBJ2-7; the D gene TCRdb calls, TRBD1, cannot be checked with no DNA. CDR3 length equals 14 residues. In germline, CDR1 is SGHVS, CDR2 FNYEAQ. CDR3 protein: CASSPMGGVHEQYF.

The gene calls are TRBV25-1 and TRBJ2-1. The CDR3 totals 15 residues. Germline CDR1 reads MGHDK; CDR2 reads SYGVNS. CDR3 protein: CASSEWASPYNEQFF.